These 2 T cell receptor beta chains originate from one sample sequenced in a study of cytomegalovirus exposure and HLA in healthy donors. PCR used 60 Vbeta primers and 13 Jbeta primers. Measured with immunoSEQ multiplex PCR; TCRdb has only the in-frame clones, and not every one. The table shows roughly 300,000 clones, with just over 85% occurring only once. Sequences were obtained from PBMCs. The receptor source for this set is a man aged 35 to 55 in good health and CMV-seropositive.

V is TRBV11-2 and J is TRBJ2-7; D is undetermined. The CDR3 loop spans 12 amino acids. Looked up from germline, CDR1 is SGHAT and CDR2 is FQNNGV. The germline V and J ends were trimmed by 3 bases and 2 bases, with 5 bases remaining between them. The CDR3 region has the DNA TGTGCCAGCAGCTTTGAGACCTACGAGCAGTACTTC. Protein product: CASSFETYEQYF.

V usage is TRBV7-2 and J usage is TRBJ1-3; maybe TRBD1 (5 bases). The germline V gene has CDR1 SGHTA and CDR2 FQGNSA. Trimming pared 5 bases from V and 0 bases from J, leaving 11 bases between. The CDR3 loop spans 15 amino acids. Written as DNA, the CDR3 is TGTGCCAGCAGCCAGCAGGGAAGCTCTGGAAACACCATATATTTT. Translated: CASSQQGSSGNTIYF.